The entry that follows covers one T cell receptor (beta chain) sequence. This specimen belongs to a study of blood T cell repertoires in COVID-19. The protocol was immunoSEQ multiplex PCR, while the TCRdb copy is restricted to in-frame clones and leaves out a portion. This sample has 350,000 to 450,000 clones, with approximately 91% found just once. Trimming took 5 bases from V and 0 from J, leaving 18 bases between them. In germline, CDR1 is SEHNR, CDR2 FQNEAQ (reference sequence). This CDR3 has 17 residues. Sequences were obtained from PBMCs or T cells enriched from blood (not recorded which). The chain couples TRBV7-9 to TRBJ2-3, with D perhaps TRBD2 (5 bases). This receptor was taken from a woman between 40 and 50 years old who had been exposed to COVID-19. The CDR3 spells CASSPPRSGLSTDTQYF. The CDR3 DNA sequence: TGTGCCAGCAGCCCACCCCGATCAGGACTTAGCACAGATACGCAGTATTTT.